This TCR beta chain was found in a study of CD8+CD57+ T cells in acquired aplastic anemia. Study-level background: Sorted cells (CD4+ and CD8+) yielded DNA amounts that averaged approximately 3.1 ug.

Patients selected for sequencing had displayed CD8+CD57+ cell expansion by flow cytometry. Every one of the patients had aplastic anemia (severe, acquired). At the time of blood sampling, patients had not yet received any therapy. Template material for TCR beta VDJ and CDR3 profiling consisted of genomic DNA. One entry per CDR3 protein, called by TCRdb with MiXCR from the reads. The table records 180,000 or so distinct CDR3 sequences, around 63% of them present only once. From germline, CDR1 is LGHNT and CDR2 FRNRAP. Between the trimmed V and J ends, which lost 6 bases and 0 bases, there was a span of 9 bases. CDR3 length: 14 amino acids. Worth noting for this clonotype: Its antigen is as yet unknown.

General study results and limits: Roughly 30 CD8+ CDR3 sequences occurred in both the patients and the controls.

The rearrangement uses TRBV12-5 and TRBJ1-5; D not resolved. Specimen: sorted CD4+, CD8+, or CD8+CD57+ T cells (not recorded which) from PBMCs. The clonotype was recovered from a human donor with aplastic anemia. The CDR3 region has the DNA TGTGCTAGTGGCTTCGACGGTAGCAATCAGCCCCAGCATTTT. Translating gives CASGFDGSNQPQHF. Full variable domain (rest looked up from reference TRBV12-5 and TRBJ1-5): DARVTQTPRHKVTEMGQEVTMRCQPILGHNTVFWYRQTMMQGLELLAYFRNRAPLDDSGMPKDRFSAEMPDATLATLKIQPSEPRDSAVYFCASGFDGSNQPQHFGDGTRLSIL.